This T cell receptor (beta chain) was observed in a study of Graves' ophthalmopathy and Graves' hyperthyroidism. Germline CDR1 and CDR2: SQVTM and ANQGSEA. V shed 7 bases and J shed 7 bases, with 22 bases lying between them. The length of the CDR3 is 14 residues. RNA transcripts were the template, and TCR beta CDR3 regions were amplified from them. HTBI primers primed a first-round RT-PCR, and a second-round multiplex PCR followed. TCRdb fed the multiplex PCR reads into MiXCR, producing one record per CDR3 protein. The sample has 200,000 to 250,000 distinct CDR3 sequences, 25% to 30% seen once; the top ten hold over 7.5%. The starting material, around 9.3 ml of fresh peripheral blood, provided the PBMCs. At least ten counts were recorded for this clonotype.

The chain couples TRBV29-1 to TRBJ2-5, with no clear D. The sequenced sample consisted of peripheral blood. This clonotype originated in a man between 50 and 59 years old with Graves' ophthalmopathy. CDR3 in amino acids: CSGSTRSPELTQYF. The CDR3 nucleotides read TGCAGCGGATCAACCAGGAGCCCTGAGTTGACCCAGTACTTC.